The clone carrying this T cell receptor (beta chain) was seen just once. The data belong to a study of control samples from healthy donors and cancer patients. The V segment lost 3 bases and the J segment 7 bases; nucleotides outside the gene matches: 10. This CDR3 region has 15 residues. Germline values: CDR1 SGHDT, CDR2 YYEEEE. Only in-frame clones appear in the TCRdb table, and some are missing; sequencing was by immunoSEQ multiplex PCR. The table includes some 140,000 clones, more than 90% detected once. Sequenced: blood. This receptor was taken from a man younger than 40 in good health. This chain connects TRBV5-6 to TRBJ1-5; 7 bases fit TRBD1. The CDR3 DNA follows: TGTGCCAGCAGCTCCAGGTCCACAGGGGACCAGCCCCAGCATTTT. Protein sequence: CASSSRSTGDQPQHF.